These 20 T cell receptor beta chains came from one sample sequenced in a study of cytomegalovirus exposure and HLA in healthy donors. PCR primers comprised 60 Vbeta and 13 Jbeta primers. The assay was immunoSEQ multiplex PCR, and TCRdb's table has in-frame clones only and misses some. The sample has 200,000 to 250,000 clones, under 90% seen once. The sequencing sample was made of PBMCs. The source of these receptors is a human donor in good health.

The table lists this clone with a count of one. The rearrangement uses TRBV28 and TRBJ2-7, with 12 bases identical to TRBD1. The CDR3 contains 15 residues. V shed 5 bases and J 4 bases; nucleotides not matched to a gene: 6. The germline CDR1 and CDR2 sequences are MDHEN and SYDVKM. The CDR3 DNA reads as TGTGCCAGCAGTGTAGGGACAGGGGGCGAGTACGAGCAGTACTTC. It translates to CASSVGTGGEYEQYF. Complete variable domain (other parts from reference TRBV28 and TRBJ2-7): DVKVTQSSRYLVKRTGEKVFLECVQDMDHENMFWYRQDPGLGLRLIYFSYDVKMKEKGDIPEGYSVSREKKERFSLILESASTNQTSMYLCASSVGTGGEYEQYFGPGTRLTVT.

The CDR3 is CASSQLRGKSSYEQYF. CDR3 DNA sequence: TGCGCCAGCAGCCAGTTAAGGGGGAAAAGCTCCTACGAGCAGTACTTC. This chain links TRBV4-1 with TRBJ2-7; perhaps TRBD1 as D (6 bases). The CDR3 covers 16 residues. Germline CDR1 reads MGHRA; CDR2 reads YSYEKL. Deletions cut 3 bases from V and 0 bases from J, with 15 bases between.

The V gene is TRBV5-1, the J gene TRBJ2-5, with D possibly TRBD2 on 7 matching bases. Looked up from germline, CDR1 is SGHRS and CDR2 is YFSETQ. The CDR3 is made up of 16 amino acids. The V and J ends lost 4 bases and 5 bases respectively, with 21 bases between them. The CDR3 DNA reads as TGCGCCAGCAGCCTAGGACAGAGGGGGGGATGGGAGACCCAGTACTTC. This codes for CASSLGQRGGWETQYF.

The rearrangement uses TRBV19 and TRBJ2-5, with 10 bases identical to TRBD1. CDR1 LNHDA and CDR2 SQIVND come from the germline V gene (reference sequence). This CDR3 region has 15 residues. J lost 5 bases, V lost 5 bases, and 8 bases had no gene match. The CDR3 loop is CASSEGQGQMETQYF. In DNA form, the CDR3 reads TGTGCCAGTAGTGAGGGACAGGGGCAAATGGAGACCCAGTACTTC.

The V gene is TRBV29-1, the J gene TRBJ2-7, with D unresolved. The germline V gene encodes CDR1 SQVTM and CDR2 ANQGSEA. The CDR3 runs 13 residues. V was cut by 2 bases and J by 2 bases, with 10 bases left in between. CDR3 amino acids: CSVELQVPYEQYF. The CDR3 bases are TGCAGCGTTGAACTCCAGGTACCCTACGAGCAGTACTTC.

Concerning this clone: The identical CDR3 is also encoded by other nucleotide sequences in the sample. V usage is TRBV6-5 and J usage is TRBJ2-1; 11 bases map to TRBD2. CDR1 and CDR2 (germline): MNHEY, SVGAGI. The V segment lost 6 bases and the J segment 4 bases; nucleotides outside the gene matches: 5. CDR3 length: 15 amino acids. The CDR3, as DNA: TGTGCCAGCAGCTCCGGGACTAGCGGATACAATGAGCAGTTCTTC. It is translated as CASSSGTSGYNEQFF.

The chain couples TRBV6-1 to TRBJ1-2, with TRBD1 as a possible D gene (6 bases). Trimming left V 5 bases short and J 4 bases short, with 17 bases between. The CDR3 contains 15 residues. CDR1 is MNHNS, CDR2 SASEGT, per germline. The CDR3 DNA reads TGTGCCAGCAGTACTTTTCGGGACATAGGCTATGGCTACACCTTC. Amino acid sequence: CASSTFRDIGYGYTF.

The chain joins TRBV27 to TRBJ2-3; 8 bases agree with TRBD2. The CDR3 contains 14 residues. Germline CDR1 and CDR2: MNHEY and SMNVEV (reference sequence). The junction had 6 bases not matched to a gene; V was cut back by 5 bases and J by 5 bases. The CDR3 here is CASSEGLEIDTQYF. DNA of the CDR3: TGTGCCAGCAGTGAGGGACTAGAAATAGATACGCAGTATTTT.

J is TRBJ2-7 and V is TRBV7-9, with TRBD1 matching over 7 bases. V was clipped by 1 base and J by 2 bases; unmatched bases: 11. There are 17 residues in the CDR3. Germline V gene lookup returns CDR1 SEHNR and CDR2 FQNEAQ (reference sequence). CDR3 bases: TGTGCCAGCAGCTTAGGTACCTCCGGGACAGCAGCCTACGAGCAGTACTTC. Translated: CASSLGTSGTAAYEQYF.

This sequence joins TRBV5-6 and TRBJ2-3, with a possible D match to TRBD2 (5 bases). The CDR3 has 16 residues. The V and J ends lost 0 bases and 4 bases respectively, with 15 bases between them. Germline V gives CDR1 SGHDT, CDR2 YYEEEE. The CDR3 DNA reads TGTGCCAGCAGCTTGGTTGCCGGGATAAATGCAGATACGCAGTATTTT. Amino acids: CASSLVAGINADTQYF.

This clone was detected a few times. V usage is TRBV9 and J usage is TRBJ2-3; maybe TRBD2 (5 bases). Trimming stripped 3 bases from V and 3 bases from J, with 11 bases between. This CDR3 has 14 residues. CDR1 and CDR2 from the germline V gene are SGDLS and YYNGEE. CDR3 amino acids: CASSAGIWTDTQYF. CDR3 DNA sequence: TGTGCCAGCAGCGCCGGGATCTGGACAGATACGCAGTATTTT. The full variable domain, rest sourced from reference TRBV9 and TRBJ2-3, is DSGVTQTPKHLITATGQRVTLRCSPRSGDLSVYWYQQSLDQGLQFLIQYYNGEERAKGNILERFSAQQFPDLHSELNLSSLELGDSALYFCASSAGIWTDTQYFGPGTRLTVL.

The V gene is TRBV5-1, the J gene TRBJ2-1; D might be TRBD1 (6 bases). Per the germline V gene, CDR1 is SGHRS and CDR2 is YFSETQ. V dropped 1 base and J dropped 0 bases, with 8 bases sitting between them. The CDR3 has 15 amino acids. CDR3 sequence: CASSLTGSSYNEQFF. As DNA, the CDR3 is TGCGCCAGCAGCTTGACAGGGAGCTCCTACAATGAGCAGTTCTTC.

This sequence joins TRBV6-5 and TRBJ2-5; the match to TRBD2 covers 10 bases. Germline CDR1 MNHEY, CDR2 SVGAGI. The CDR3 sequence is 14 residues long. Trimming cost V 5 bases and J 4 bases; bases outside gene matches: 4. The CDR3 nucleotides are TGTGCCAGCAGTGCGATAGCGGGAGGAGAGACCCAGTACTTC. Protein sequence: CASSAIAGGETQYF.

The gene calls are TRBV20-1 and TRBJ1-2, with D possibly matching TRBD1 (6 bases). Germline CDR1 and CDR2: DFQATT and SNEGSKA (reference sequence). Trimming left V 6 bases short and J 3 bases short, with 8 bases between. The CDR3 runs 11 residues. The CDR3 DNA is TGCAGTGCGTACAGGGACTATGGCTACACCTTC. Translating gives CSAYRDYGYTF.

The CDR3: CASSPGAGGYTF. As DNA, the CDR3 is TGTGCCAGCAGTCCAGGGGCCGGTGGCTACACCTTC. The chain couples TRBV6-4 to TRBJ1-2; D perhaps matches TRBD1 (6 bases). Trimming left V 5 bases short and J 7 bases short, with 11 bases between. This CDR3 has 12 amino acids. The germline V gene has CDR1 MRHNA and CDR2 SNTAGT.

The chain recombines TRBV7-2 with TRBJ2-5; TRBD2 matches at 9 bases. The trim removed 3 bases at V and 1 base at J, leaving 3 bases unmatched. CDR3 size: 15 residues. Germline V gives CDR1 SGHTA, CDR2 FQGNSA. CDR3 sequence: CASSFSGRGQETQYF. In DNA, the CDR3 is TGTGCCAGCAGCTTTAGCGGGAGAGGCCAAGAGACCCAGTACTTC.

The V call is TRBV9, the J call TRBJ2-7; 8 bases align to TRBD1. The CDR3 is made up of 14 amino acids. Germline CDR1 SGDLS, CDR2 YYNGEE. After removal of 4 bases from V and 5 bases from J, the junction contained 8 bases not matched to a gene. The CDR3 region has the DNA TGTGCCAGCAGCCCGGGACAGGCCTTACACGAGCAGTACTTC. This codes for CASSPGQALHEQYF. Drawing the rest from reference TRBV9 and TRBJ2-7, the complete variable domain is DSGVTQTPKHLITATGQRVTLRCSPRSGDLSVYWYQQSLDQGLQFLIQYYNGEERAKGNILERFSAQQFPDLHSELNLSSLELGDSALYFCASSPGQALHEQYFGPGTRLTVT.

This chain uses TRBV19 with TRBJ2-7; 10 nucleotides agree with TRBD2. J gave up 7 bases and V 6 bases, and 6 bases lay outside the gene matches. The CDR3 runs 13 residues. Germline-derived CDR1 and CDR2 are LNHDA and SQIVND (reference sequence). The CDR3 sequence: CASSPGLAREQYF. The CDR3 DNA reads as TGTGCCAGTAGCCCGGGACTAGCGAGAGAGCAGTACTTC.

This chain uses TRBV13 with TRBJ1-1, with TRBD1 as a possible D gene (5 bases). Germline V gene sequence: CDR1 PRHDT, CDR2 FYEKMQ (reference sequence). This CDR3 is 13 amino acids long. Trimming cost V 5 bases and J 4 bases, with 11 bases left between them. The CDR3 bases are TGTGCCAGCAGCCCCCCCGGGGGCACTGAAGCTTTCTTT. Its protein is CASSPPGGTEAFF.

The chain employs TRBV28 and TRBJ2-1; D not resolved. The germline CDR1 and CDR2 sequences are MDHEN and SYDVKM. The ends were cut back, 5 bases at V and 10 bases at J, with 9 bases in the middle. This CDR3 spans 11 amino acids. The CDR3 DNA follows: TGTGCCAGCAGTCAGACACAGGAGCAGTTCTTC. Protein product: CASSQTQEQFF.